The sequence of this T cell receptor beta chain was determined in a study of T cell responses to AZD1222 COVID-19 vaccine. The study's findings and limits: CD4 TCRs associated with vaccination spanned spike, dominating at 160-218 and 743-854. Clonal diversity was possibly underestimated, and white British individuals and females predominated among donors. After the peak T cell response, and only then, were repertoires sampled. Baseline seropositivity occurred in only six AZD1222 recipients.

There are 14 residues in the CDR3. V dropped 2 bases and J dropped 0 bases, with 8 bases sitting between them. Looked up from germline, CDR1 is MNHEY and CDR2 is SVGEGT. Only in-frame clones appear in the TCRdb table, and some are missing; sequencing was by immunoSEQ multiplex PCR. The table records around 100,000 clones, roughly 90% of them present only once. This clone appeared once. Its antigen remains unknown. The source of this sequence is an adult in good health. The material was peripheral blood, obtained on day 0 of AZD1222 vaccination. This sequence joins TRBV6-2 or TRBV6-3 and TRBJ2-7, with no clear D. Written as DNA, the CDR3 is TGTGCCAGCAGTTACAGGGCTAACTCCTACGAGCAGTACTTC. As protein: CASSYRANSYEQYF.